Below, 29 T cell receptor beta chains from the same sample are listed, as sequenced in a study of blood T cells in healthy people across ages. PCR was performed a second time for roughly 7 to 11 cycles using a sample-barcoded 5' primer and a J-beta primer mix. One entry per CDR3 protein, called by TCRdb with MiXCR from the 5' RACE reads. The sample lists roughly 500,000 distinct CDR3 sequences; 25% to 30% were seen once. Sequences were obtained from blood. These receptors were collected from a woman in her 70s in good health.

The chain combines TRBV29-1 with TRBJ1-4; D unclear. The CDR3 contains 10 residues. Deletions cut 6 bases from V and 5 bases from J, with 4 bases between. From germline, CDR1 is SQVTM and CDR2 ANQGSEA. Here the CDR3 reads CSVLNEKLFF. CDR3 in DNA: TGCAGCGTCCTAAATGAAAAACTGTTTTTT.

This clonotype was counted between two and nine times. V gene TRBV3-1 combines with J gene TRBJ2-2; TRBD1 aligns across 7 bases. Germline CDR1 LGHDT, CDR2 YNNKEL (reference sequence). The CDR3 runs 18 residues. J lost 2 bases, V lost 4 bases, and 13 bases had no gene match. The CDR3 loop is CASSLRGGQKGNTGELFF. For the CDR3, the DNA is TGTGCCAGCAGCCTCCGAGGGGGACAGAAAGGCAACACCGGGGAGCTGTTTTTT.

This clonotype was counted between two and nine times. This CDR3 reads CSAREGGEGNTIYF. The CDR3 nucleotides read TGCAGTGCTAGGGAAGGGGGAGAAGGAAACACCATATATTTT. The chain recombines TRBV20-1 with TRBJ1-3; possible D gene TRBD1, 6 bases. The germline V and J ends were trimmed by 3 bases and 4 bases, with 13 bases remaining between them. CDR1 is DFQATT and CDR2 is SNEGSKA in the germline V gene (reference sequence). The CDR3 has 14 residues.

The rearrangement uses TRBV5-1 and TRBJ1-1; a possible D gene is TRBD1 (5 bases). The germline CDR1 and CDR2 sequences are SGHRS and YFSETQ. The CDR3 length is 16 residues. Trimming cost V 0 bases and J 0 bases, with 12 bases left between them. CDR3 DNA: TGCGCCAGCAGCTTGGCCCCTACAGGCATGAACACTGAAGCTTTCTTT. This codes for CASSLAPTGMNTEAFF.

Regarding this clonotype: The junction and the germline gene differ at one end; a read error may be behind it. The chain couples TRBV20-1 to TRBJ1-1, with TRBD1 as a possible D gene (6 bases). The germline CDR1 and CDR2 sequences are DFQATT and SNEGSKA (reference sequence). This CDR3 region has 10 residues. The CDR3 sequence: CSAGPPDRNF. For the CDR3, the DNA is TGCAGTGCCGGCCCCCCCGACAGGAACTTT.

V and J are TRBV28 and TRBJ1-4; D is undetermined. Trimming left V 7 bases short and J 3 bases short, with 15 bases between. CDR3 length: 15 residues. The germline gives CDR1 MDHEN, CDR2 SYDVKM. CDR3 loop: CASNPSGGSNEKLFF. CDR3 in DNA: TGTGCCAGCAACCCATCGGGTGGTTCTAATGAAAAACTGTTTTTT.

This chain connects TRBV20-1 to TRBJ2-1; D is ambiguous. Germline V gene lookup returns CDR1 DFQATT and CDR2 SNEGSKA (reference sequence). The CDR3 runs 13 residues. V lost 0 bases, J lost 7 bases, and 10 bases lay in between. CDR3 coding DNA: TGCAGTGCTAGAGATCAGGTCAGGAATGAGCAGTTCTTC. It is translated as CSARDQVRNEQFF.

This clonotype has more than one count but fewer than ten. The genes are TRBV7-3 and TRBJ2-2; D remains ambiguous. The CDR3 spans 13 residues. Trimming pared 4 bases from V and 6 bases from J, leaving 9 bases between. CDR1 and CDR2 from the germline V gene are SGHTA and FQGTGA. The CDR3 reads CASSSGRAGELFF. In DNA, the CDR3 is TGTGCCAGCAGCTCCGGTAGGGCCGGGGAGCTGTTTTTT. The full variable domain, rest sourced from reference TRBV7-3 and TRBJ2-2, is GAGVSQTPSNKVTEKGKYVELRCDPISGHTALYWYRQSLGQGPEFLIYFQGTGAADDSGLPNDRFFAVRPEGSVSTLKIQRTERGDSAVYLCASSSGRAGELFFGEGSRLTVL.

The CDR3 loop reads CASSQAASYEQYF. DNA of the CDR3: TGCGCCAGCAGCCAGGCAGCCTCCTACGAGCAGTACTTC. The J gene is TRBJ2-7, the V gene TRBV4-1; D remains ambiguous. In germline, CDR1 is MGHRA, CDR2 YSYEKL. The CDR3 consists of 13 residues. With 3 bases removed from V and 0 bases from J, the gap between germline ends came to 6 bases.

This rearrangement joins TRBV20-1 to TRBJ2-2; 7 bases align to TRBD2. CDR3 length equals 14 residues. Germline V gene data show CDR1 as DFQATT and CDR2 as SNEGSKA (reference sequence). The trim removed 0 bases at V and 7 bases at J, leaving 5 bases unmatched. CDR3 bases: TGCAGTGCTAGAGATCCAACTAGCGACGGGGAGCTGTTTTTT. This translates into CSARDPTSDGELFF.

The V and J genes are TRBV19 and TRBJ2-1, with D possibly matching TRBD2 (5 bases). The CDR3 has 13 amino acids. Looked up from germline, CDR1 is LNHDA and CDR2 is SQIVND (reference sequence). Trimming pared 7 bases from V and 3 bases from J, leaving 10 bases between. The DNA of the CDR3 is TGTGCCAGTAACCCGGGGTACTACAATGAGCAGTTCTTC. It specifies CASNPGYYNEQFF.

The V and J genes are TRBV30 and TRBJ2-1; D possibly uses TRBD1 or TRBD2 (5 bases each). The CDR3 sequence is 12 residues long. Trimming cost V 5 bases and J 8 bases, with 13 bases left between them. CDR1 GTSNPN and CDR2 SVGIG come from the germline V gene (reference sequence). The CDR3 spells CAWARGAYEQFF. As DNA, the CDR3 is TGTGCCTGGGCCAGAGGGGCATATGAGCAGTTCTTC.

This clonotype was seen more than once but under ten times. V usage is TRBV20-1 and J usage is TRBJ1-3; maybe TRBD1 (6 bases). Trimming stripped 4 bases from V and 7 bases from J, with 17 bases between. The CDR3 contains 14 residues. Per germline, CDR1 DFQATT and CDR2 SNEGSKA (reference sequence). CDR3 DNA: TGCAGTGCTACCCTACAGGGCGTTGGGAACACCATATATTTT. Protein: CSATLQGVGNTIYF.

This clonotype showed up many times. The chain combines TRBV13 with TRBJ1-3, with a weak D call TRBD1 (5 bases). Trimming cost V 5 bases and J 4 bases, with 15 bases left between them. From germline, CDR1 is PRHDT and CDR2 FYEKMQ (reference sequence). The CDR3 contains 15 residues. Written as DNA, the CDR3 is TGTGCCAGCAGCGCAAGACCGGGACTAGGAAACACCATATATTTT. It codes for CASSARPGLGNTIYF. The whole variable domain, filled in from reference TRBV13 and TRBJ1-3, reads AAGVIQSPRHLIKEKRETATLKCYPIPRHDTVYWYQQGPGQDPQFLISFYEKMQSDKGSIPDRFSAQQFSDYHSELNMSSLELGDSALYFCASSARPGLGNTIYFGEGSWLTVV.

This clonotype has a handful of counts. This rearrangement joins TRBV13 to TRBJ2-7, with D possibly matching TRBD2 (6 bases). The CDR3 has 14 amino acids. Trimming pared 6 bases from V and 2 bases from J, leaving 14 bases between. Germline V gives CDR1 PRHDT, CDR2 FYEKMQ (reference sequence). The CDR3 sequence: CASRIGGITYEQYF. Written as DNA, the CDR3 is TGTGCCAGCAGGATCGGAGGGATTACCTACGAGCAGTACTTC.

This clonotype turned up a few times. The chain combines TRBV15 with TRBJ2-3; D gene uncertain. Germline V gene sequence: CDR1 LNHNV, CDR2 YYDKDF (reference sequence). Between the trimmed V and J ends, which lost 3 bases and 0 bases, there was a span of 10 bases. The CDR3 length is 15 residues. This CDR3 is CATSSRGFSTDTQYF. CDR3 sequence (DNA): TGTGCCACCAGCAGTCGAGGATTCAGCACAGATACGCAGTATTTT.

The V gene is TRBV20-1, the J gene TRBJ1-2; no clear D. The CDR3 loop spans 10 amino acids. In germline, CDR1 is DFQATT, CDR2 SNEGSKA (reference sequence). V was trimmed by 4 bases and J by 4 bases, leaving 4 bases between them. DNA of the CDR3: TGCAGTGCTACAGCCTATGGCTACACCTTC. This codes for CSATAYGYTF.

The sample holds a few counts of this clonotype. This sequence joins TRBV4-2 and TRBJ2-7, with D unresolved. The CDR3 covers 13 residues. The germline V gene encodes CDR1 LGHNA and CDR2 YNFKEQ. Trimming stripped 0 bases from V and 2 bases from J, with 5 bases between. CDR3 coding DNA: TGTGCCAGCAGCCAAGATAAGGCCTACGAGCAGTACTTC. As protein: CASSQDKAYEQYF.

V is TRBV7-2 and J is TRBJ1-3, with D perhaps TRBD1 (5 bases). Trimming took 1 base from V and 1 from J, leaving 11 bases between them. CDR3 length: 16 residues. Germline lookup yields CDR1 SGHTA and CDR2 FQGNSA. The CDR3 nucleotides read TGTGCCAGCAGCTTAGATCAGGGTTTTTCTGGAAACACCATATATTTT. This gives the protein CASSLDQGFSGNTIYF.

The chain recombines TRBV6-2 or TRBV6-3 with TRBJ1-2; 8 nucleotides line up with TRBD1. V shed 6 bases, J shed 6 bases, and the junction held 6 bases outside the gene matches. CDR3 length: 13 residues. Germline CDR1 reads MNHEY; CDR2 reads SVGEGT. CDR3 in amino acids: CASRQTGANGYTF. The DNA for the CDR3 is TGTGCCAGCAGACAGACAGGGGCGAATGGCTACACCTTC.

This rearrangement joins TRBV20-1 to TRBJ2-4, with TRBD2 identical over 8 bases. Germline lookup yields CDR1 DFQATT and CDR2 SNEGSKA (reference sequence). V shed 3 bases, J shed 0 bases, and the junction held 13 bases outside the gene matches. The CDR3 runs to 18 residues. In DNA form, the CDR3 reads TGCAGTGCTAGGGCCCCGTCGGGACTAGGTGTAGCCAAAAACATTCAGTACTTC. This translates into CSARAPSGLGVAKNIQYF.

J is TRBJ1-4 and V is TRBV27; D is uncertain. The CDR3 spans 16 residues. V was shortened by 2 bases and J by 0 bases, with 10 bases between the two germline ends. Germline-derived CDR1 and CDR2 are MNHEY and SMNVEV (reference sequence). In nucleotides, the CDR3 is TGTGCCAGCAGTTTACGCCCCGCTACAACTAATGAAAAACTGTTTTTT. Amino acid sequence: CASSLRPATTNEKLFF. The whole variable domain, remainder taken from reference TRBV27 and TRBJ1-4, is EAQVTQNPRYLITVTGKKLTVTCSQNMNHEYMSWYRQDPGLGLRQIYYSMNVEVTDKGDVPEGYKVSRKEKRNFPLILESPSPNQTSLYFCASSLRPATTNEKLFFGSGTQLSVL.

This clonotype was observed a handful of times. This chain links TRBV5-1 with TRBJ2-7, with D possibly matching TRBD2 (6 bases). V was shortened by 4 bases and J by 1 base, with 15 bases between the two germline ends. Germline CDR1 reads SGHRS; CDR2 reads YFSETQ. CDR3 length: 15 amino acids. CDR3 nucleotide sequence: TGCGCCAGCAGCGACGGCGGGACCGTGTCCTACGAGCAGTACTTC. Translated: CASSDGGTVSYEQYF.

The chain is built from TRBV15 and TRBJ1-2; TRBD1 is a possible D gene (5 bases). The CDR3 consists of 14 residues. CDR1 and CDR2 (germline): LNHNV, YYDKDF (reference sequence). The V end was cut by 3 bases, the J end by 1 base, with 9 bases between. CDR3: CATSRRGGNYGYTF. DNA of the CDR3: TGTGCCACCAGCAGGCGGGGGGGTAACTATGGCTACACCTTC. The full variable domain, completed using reference TRBV15 and TRBJ1-2, is DAMVIQNPRYQVTQFGKPVTLSCSQTLNHNVMYWYQQKSSQAPKLLFHYYDKDFNNEADTPDNFQSRRPNTSFCFLDIRSPGLGDTAMYLCATSRRGGNYGYTFGSGTRLTVV.

This clonotype was observed a few times. The V gene is TRBV7-2, the J gene TRBJ2-1, with 7 bases aligning to TRBD2. The end of the DNA aligns better with TRBJ2-5, so the J call may be wrong. CDR1 and CDR2 from the germline V gene are SGHTA and FQGNSA. The CDR3 spans 13 residues. CDR3 in amino acids: CASSLELAKTQYF. The CDR3, as DNA: TGTGCCAGCAGCTTAGAACTAGCGAAGACCCAGTACTTC.

This clonotype was detected only a few times. This rearrangement joins TRBV6-1 to TRBJ1-1; no definite D call. Germline V CDR1 and CDR2: MNHNS, SASEGT. CDR3 length equals 11 residues. V lost 6 bases, J lost 1 base, and 3 bases lay in between. The DNA for the CDR3 is TGTGCCAGCAGGACGAACACTGAAGCTTTCTTT. This sequence encodes CASRTNTEAFF.

V and J are TRBV4-1 and TRBJ2-5, with 8 bases fitting TRBD1. The CDR3 loop spans 20 amino acids. Germline values: CDR1 MGHRA, CDR2 YSYEKL. After removal of 1 base from V and 5 bases from J, the junction contained 21 bases not matched to a gene. The CDR3 reads CASSQGGLQGGFQRAETQYF. DNA of the CDR3: TGCGCCAGCAGCCAAGGGGGTCTACAGGGGGGTTTCCAACGCGCGGAGACCCAGTACTTC.

The genes are TRBV3-1 and TRBJ2-3; 13 nucleotides match TRBD2. There are 17 residues in the CDR3. Germline assignment: CDR1 LGHDT and CDR2 YNNKEL (reference sequence). The V segment lost 3 bases and the J segment 2 bases; nucleotides outside the gene matches: 5. The CDR3 DNA reads TGTGCCAGCAGCCAGCGACTAGCGGGGGGCCCCACAGATACGCAGTATTTT. This encodes CASSQRLAGGPTDTQYF.

The J gene is TRBJ1-2, the V gene TRBV5-1; 7 bases are a match to TRBD1. Per germline, CDR1 SGHRS and CDR2 YFSETQ. The CDR3 contains 14 residues. Trimming removed 2 bases from V and 3 bases from J; junction bases left unmatched: 4. CDR3 protein: CASSFAGGDYGYTF. CDR3 DNA: TGCGCCAGCAGCTTCGCAGGGGGGGACTATGGCTACACCTTC.